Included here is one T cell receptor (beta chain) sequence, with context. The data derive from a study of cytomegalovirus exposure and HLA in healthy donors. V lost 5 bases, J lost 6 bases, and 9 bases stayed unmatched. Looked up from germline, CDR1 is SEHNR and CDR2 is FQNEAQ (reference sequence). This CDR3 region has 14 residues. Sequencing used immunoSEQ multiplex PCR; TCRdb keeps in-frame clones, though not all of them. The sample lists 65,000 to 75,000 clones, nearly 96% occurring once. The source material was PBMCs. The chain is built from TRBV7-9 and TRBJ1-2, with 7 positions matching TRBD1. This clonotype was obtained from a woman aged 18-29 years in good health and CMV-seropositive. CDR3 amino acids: CASSPLQGFHGYTF. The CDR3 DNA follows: TGTGCCAGCAGCCCCTTACAGGGGTTCCATGGCTACACCTTC.